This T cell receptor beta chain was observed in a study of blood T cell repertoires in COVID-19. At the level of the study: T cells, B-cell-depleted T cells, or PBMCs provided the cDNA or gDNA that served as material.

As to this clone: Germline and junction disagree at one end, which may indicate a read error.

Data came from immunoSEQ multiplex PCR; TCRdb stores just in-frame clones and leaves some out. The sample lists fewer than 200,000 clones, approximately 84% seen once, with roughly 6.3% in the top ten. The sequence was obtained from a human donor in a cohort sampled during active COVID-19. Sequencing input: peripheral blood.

CDR3 in DNA: TGTGCCACCAGTCGGCGGAGTTATAATTCACCCCTCCACTTT. It encodes CATSRRSYNSPLHF. V usage is TRBV27 and J usage is TRBJ1-6, with no clear D. The CDR3 length is 14 residues. Germline loops: CDR1 MNHEY, CDR2 SMNVEV (reference sequence).